This entry lists 23 T cell receptor beta chains sequenced from one sample in a study of tumor-infiltrating lymphocytes in primary liver carcinoma (dated by TCRdb to about 2017). The instrument given in TCRdb is Illumina HiSeq 2500. A constant-region primer and ProtoScript II reverse transcriptase were used to reverse-transcribe TCRbeta-specific cDNA from approximately 500 ng total RNA. Three nested multiplex PCR rounds, following a slightly modified ARM-PCR procedure, were used to build the TCRbeta libraries. The first two PCR rounds used multiplex TRBV1-TRBV30 forward primers with a Cbeta reverse primer, each for about 10 cycles. TCRdb reanalyzed the raw reads on its own, using fastp at Q25 for trimming and MiXCR for clone calling, and kept in-frame beta chains. Here each entry gathers all rows of one CDR3 protein and keeps the most common genes and DNA. For this sample the table gives hundreds of thousands of distinct CDR3 sequences, of which 65% were detected only once. In total, the top ten clones hold roughly 9% of the sample.

Blood RNA was extracted from unsorted whole blood using TRIzol reagent, and germline DNA was obtained with the DNeasy Blood & Tissue kit. The sequenced sample was peripheral blood. Source of these receptors: a man aged 35 to 55 with primary liver carcinoma and hepatitis B virus infection.

This clonotype was detected a few times. V usage is TRBV5-1 and J usage is TRBJ2-7; possible D gene TRBD1, 5 bases. Per the germline V gene, CDR1 is SGHRS and CDR2 is YFSETQ. The germline V and J ends were trimmed by 2 bases and 6 bases, with 15 bases remaining between them. The CDR3 consists of 14 residues. CDR3 protein: CASSFRASSGEQYF. The CDR3 region has the DNA TGCGCCAGCAGCTTCAGGGCCTCCTCGGGCGAGCAGTACTTC.

This clonotype has at least ten counts. The chain links TRBV6-1 to TRBJ2-6; 11 nucleotides match TRBD1. Trimming at V came to 2 bases and at J to 0 bases, leaving 3 bases not matched to a gene. The CDR3 extends over 18 amino acids. Germline V CDR1 and CDR2: MNHNS, SASEGT. The CDR3 protein is CASSERDRGSSGANVLTF. In DNA, the CDR3 is TGTGCCAGCAGTGAAAGGGACAGGGGGAGCTCTGGGGCCAACGTCCTGACTTTC.

This clonotype is a singleton in its sample. At one end the junction does not follow the germline gene, possibly because of a read error. This chain joins TRBV4-2 and TRBJ1-6; unclear D gene. There are 18 residues in the CDR3. Germline CDR1 is LGHNA and CDR2 is YNFKEQ. DNA for the CDR3: TGTGCCAGCAGCCCCGGACCACGAACCCTCTCCTATGATTCACCCCTCCACTTT. Encoded protein: CASSPGPRTLSYDSPLHF.

As for this clonotype: Sequence at one end of the junction differs from germline and may be a read error. The V gene is TRBV5-1, the J gene TRBJ2-2, with D unclear. Per germline, CDR1 SGHRS and CDR2 YFSETQ. The CDR3 is made up of 15 amino acids. CDR3 sequence reads: CTSTPQNPNTGELFF. CDR3 nucleotide sequence: TGCACCAGCACCCCTCAGAACCCGAACACCGGGGAGCTGTTTTTT.

This clonotype has more than one count but fewer than ten. This chain joins TRBV4-2 and TRBJ2-5; 12 nucleotides line up with TRBD2. This CDR3 comprises 20 residues. The germline V gene encodes CDR1 LGHNA and CDR2 YNFKEQ. V dropped 1 base and J dropped 1; count of bases not matched to a gene: 13. CDR3 in DNA: TGTGCCAGCAGCCAAGCTTATGGAGGACTAGCGGGGTCGGTCCAAGAGACCCAGTACTTC. Encoded protein: CASSQAYGGLAGSVQETQYF.

Concerning this clonotype itself: One end of the junction is discordant with germline, which a read error may explain. Here the CDR3 reads CTSSLDVGGYGYTF. CDR3 sequence (DNA): TGTACCAGCAGCTTGGATGTGGGGGGATATGGCTACACCTTC. The chain combines TRBV5-4 with TRBJ1-2, with D maybe TRBD1 (5 bases). In germline, CDR1 is SGHNT, CDR2 YYREEE (reference sequence). This CDR3 region has 14 residues.

This clonotype was counted at least ten times. This chain connects TRBV11-2 to TRBJ2-2; TRBD1 aligns across 7 bases. The V gene's germline CDR1 is SGHAT and CDR2 FQNNGV. Unmatched junction bases numbered 6, after V lost 4 bases and J lost 1 base. The CDR3 has 16 amino acids. The CDR3 loop reads CASSSYRGQNTGELFF. DNA for the CDR3: TGTGCCAGCAGCTCATACAGGGGCCAGAACACCGGGGAGCTGTTTTTT.

This clonotype is a singleton in its sample. A much bigger clone sits one base away, suggesting this may be a read error. The chain couples TRBV6-2 or TRBV6-3 to TRBJ2-7; either TRBD1 or TRBD2 may supply D (5 bases each). This CDR3 spans 14 amino acids. The germline gives CDR1 MNHEY, CDR2 SVGEGT. The CDR3 region has the DNA TGTGCCAGCACCTCAAGGGGAGCCTCCTACGGGCAGTACTTC. Amino acid sequence: CASTSRGASYGQYF.

About this clonotype: This is likely a read error, given that the CDR3 carries no conserved phenylalanine or tryptophan at its end. The V gene is TRBV11-2, the J gene TRBJ2-7, with 8 bases fitting TRBD2. The CDR3 sequence is 18 residues long. The germline CDR1 and CDR2 sequences are SGHAT and FQNNGV. CDR3 in DNA: TGTGCCAGCAGCCAGGGGAGGGGGAGCAGCGGGAGTTCCTGCGAGCAGTACTTA. It encodes CASSQGRGSSGSSCEQYL.

Details on this clonotype: The conserved closing phenylalanine or tryptophan is absent in this CDR3, likely reflecting a read error. This chain links TRBV4-3 with TRBJ2-5; 10 bases line up with TRBD2. TRBJ2-7 matches the DNA end more closely, so the J call is doubtful. Germline CDR1 reads LGHNA; CDR2 reads YSLEER. This CDR3 contains 16 residues. The CDR3 is CASSQERSSGRYEQYS. The CDR3 bases are TGCGCCAGCAGCCAAGAGCGGAGTAGCGGGAGGTACGAGCAGTACTCC.

This clonotype was counted many times. The chain recombines TRBV12-3 or TRBV12-4 with TRBJ1-1; D unclear. The CDR3 runs to 12 residues. Between the trimmed V and J ends, which lost 7 bases and 2 bases, there was a span of 8 bases. The CDR3 loop is CASNRENTEAFF. As DNA, the CDR3 is TGTGCCAGCAATAGAGAAAACACTGAAGCTTTCTTT.

This clonotype was counted once. A much larger clone differs by one base, so this may be a read error. The chain couples TRBV7-8 to TRBJ1-1, with D perhaps matching TRBD1 (5 bases). Per germline, CDR1 SGHVS and CDR2 FQNEAQ. This CDR3 is 13 amino acids long. The CDR3: CASSPAVRNGASF. CDR3 bases: TGTGCCAGCAGTCCCGCCGTTAGAAATGGGGCTTCCTTT.

This clonotype was counted a few times. The chain uses TRBV4-2 and TRBJ2-3, with 9 bases aligning to TRBD2. The CDR3 length is 18 residues. CDR1 is LGHNA and CDR2 is YNFKEQ in the germline V gene. V trimming: 0 bases; J trimming: 5 bases; junction bases outside the gene matches: 12. The CDR3 region has the DNA TGTGCCAGCAGCCAAGATAGCGGCCTCGGCGGGAGGGTAGATACGCAGTATTTT. Translated, it gives CASSQDSGLGGRVDTQYF.

This clonotype was seen ten or more times. V and J are TRBV6-5 and TRBJ1-2; TRBD1 aligns across 8 bases. From germline, CDR1 is MNHEY and CDR2 SVGAGI. V lost 5 bases, J lost 7 bases, and 6 bases stayed unmatched. The CDR3 loop spans 13 amino acids. The chain's CDR3 is CASSADRVGGYTF. In nucleotides, the CDR3 is TGTGCCAGCAGTGCGGACAGGGTGGGTGGCTACACCTTC.

Remarks on this clonotype: The junction differs from germline at one of its ends, possibly a read error. The genes are TRBV12-3 or TRBV12-4 and TRBJ1-2, with D possibly TRBD1 on 5 matching bases. There are 12 residues in the CDR3. For the CDR3, the DNA is TGTGTCAGCAGTTTATCGGGGGGTGGCTACACCTTC. This gives the protein CVSSLSGGGYTF.

The sample holds one count of this clonotype. An end of the junction differs from the germline gene, which may be a read error. The chain couples TRBV4-3 to TRBJ2-2; no clear D gene. CDR1 is LGHNA and CDR2 is YSLEER in the germline V gene. There are 16 residues in the CDR3. This CDR3 reads CASSQDRPRGTGQLFF. The DNA of the CDR3 is TGCGCCAGCAGCCAAGACCGTCCGCGAGGCACCGGGCAGCTGTTTTTT.

CDR3: CASSQRGSYEQYF. The DNA of the CDR3 is TGTGCCAGCAGTCAGCGGGGCTCCTACGAGCAGTACTTC. The V gene is TRBV6-1, the J gene TRBJ2-7, with 7 bases identical to TRBD2. The V gene end was trimmed by 5 bases and the J gene end by 0 bases; junction bases not matched to a gene: 1. CDR1 and CDR2 (germline): MNHNS, SASEGT. CDR3 length equals 13 residues.

The genes are TRBV5-1 and TRBJ2-3, with TRBD2 as a possible D gene (5 bases). The CDR3 runs 15 residues. V lost 4 bases and J 2 bases, leaving 14 bases between the germline ends. CDR1 is SGHRS, CDR2 YFSETQ, per germline. The CDR3, as DNA: TGCGCCAGCAGCCCCGCAAGCGGTATCACAGATACGCAGTATTTT. Translated, it gives CASSPASGITDTQYF.

This clonotype was seen a single time. In this CDR3 the conserved last residue, phenylalanine or tryptophan, is missing, so a read error is likely. The rearrangement uses TRBV28 and TRBJ2-7, with TRBD2 identical over 8 bases. This CDR3 comprises 14 residues. Unmatched junction bases numbered 5, after V lost 6 bases and J lost 1 base. In germline, CDR1 is MDHEN, CDR2 SYDVKM. CDR3 residues: CASSQLAESYEQYL. In nucleotides, the CDR3 is TGTGCCAGCAGCCAACTAGCGGAATCCTACGAGCAGTACTTA.

Regarding this clonotype: A read error is likely, as this CDR3 ends without the conserved phenylalanine or tryptophan. No DNA is shown, since the ends of the CDR3 on it are uncertain; the CDR3 is the one TCRdb lists. The chain has TRBV12-3 or TRBV12-4 and TRBJ2-5; the D segment call TRBD1 is taken from the table without a DNA check. With termini counted, the CDR3 has 13 amino acids. The CDR3 region is CASRTTVEETRCI.

As for this clonotype: One junction end does not reproduce the germline sequence, and a read error may be involved. J is TRBJ2-7 and V is TRBV4-2, with a possible D match to TRBD1 (6 bases). In germline, CDR1 is LGHNA, CDR2 YNFKEQ. The CDR3 runs 18 residues. The CDR3 nucleotides read TGTGCCAGCGGCCAAGAAATTCCTAGGGGGATAAGCTCCTACGAGCAGTACTTC. It is translated as CASGQEIPRGISSYEQYF.

The chain uses TRBV2 and TRBJ2-3; 9 positions agree with TRBD2. Germline V gives CDR1 SNHLY, CDR2 FYNNEI. Trimming took 5 bases from V and 0 from J; bases not matched to a gene: 3. This CDR3 has 15 amino acids. CDR3 nucleotide sequence: TGTGCCAGCAGTCCTAGCGGGGCGAGCACAGATACGCAGTATTTT. Protein sequence: CASSPSGASTDTQYF.

A remark on this clonotype: A clone one base away is much larger, so this may be a read error. The chain has TRBV4-1 and TRBJ1-6, with D possibly matching TRBD1 (5 bases). Germline V gives CDR1 MGHRA, CDR2 YSYEKL. This CDR3 has 18 amino acids. The CDR3 nucleotides read TGCGCCAGCAGCCAAGTTCAAGCTAAAAGCCTCCAGGGTTCACCCCTCCAATTT. Translating gives CASSQVQAKSLQGSPLQF.